This TCR beta chain emerged from a study of blood T cells in healthy people across ages. Whole-study results and caveats: Bulk PBMC profiling left naive and antigen-experienced comparisons inconclusive.

This clonotype turned up a few times. The target antigen is unknown. A sample-barcoded 5' primer and a J-beta primer mix were used in a second PCR of roughly 7 to 12 cycles. TCRdb reprocessed the 5' RACE reads via MiXCR and lists one record per CDR3 protein. Among approximately 1,700,000 distinct CDR3 sequences, approximately 39% were seen once, and the ten largest hold more than 20%. Sequenced input: blood. This TCR derives from a human donor in good health.

CDR3 protein: CASSSVGDGVGDTQYF. The CDR3, as DNA: TGTGCCAGCAGCTCGGTGGGGGATGGAGTTGGAGATACGCAGTATTTT. J is TRBJ2-3 and V is TRBV9, with D possibly called TRBD1 or TRBD2 (5 bases each). Between the trimmed V and J ends, which lost 4 bases and 5 bases, there was a span of 20 bases. Per the germline V gene, CDR1 is SGDLS and CDR2 is YYNGEE. The CDR3 covers 16 residues.